The sequence of this TCR beta chain was determined in a study of beta chain features in type 1 diabetes. TCRB transcripts that were expressed got sequenced, as all of the isolated RNA had been reverse transcribed. Assay: immunoSEQ multiplex PCR; the TCRdb copy retains only in-frame clones and omits some. Of around 330,000 clones listed, approximately 11% are singletons. CDR3 length: 14 amino acids. Trimming left V 5 bases short and J 5 bases short, with 16 bases between. Per germline, CDR1 SGHRS and CDR2 YFSETQ. This clone was picked up a small number of times. The source of this sequence is a woman in her 30s in good health. V gene TRBV5-1 combines with J gene TRBJ2-5; perhaps TRBD1 as D (6 bases). Material: naive CD4+ T cells from blood. The CDR3 sequence is CASSSSQGGETQYF. In DNA, the CDR3 is TGCGCCAGCAGTTCGTCACAGGGCGGGGAGACCCAGTACTTC.